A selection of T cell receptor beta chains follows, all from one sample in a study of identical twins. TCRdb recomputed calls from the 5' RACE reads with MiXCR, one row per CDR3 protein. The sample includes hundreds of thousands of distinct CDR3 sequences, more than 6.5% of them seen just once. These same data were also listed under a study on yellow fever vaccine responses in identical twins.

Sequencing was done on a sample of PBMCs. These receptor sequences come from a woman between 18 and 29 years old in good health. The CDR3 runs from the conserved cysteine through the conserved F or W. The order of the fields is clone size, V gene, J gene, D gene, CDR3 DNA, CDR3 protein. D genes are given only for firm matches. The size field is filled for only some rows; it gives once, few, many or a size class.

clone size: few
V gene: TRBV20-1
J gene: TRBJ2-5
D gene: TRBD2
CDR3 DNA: TGCAGTGCTAGATTTCCGGGACTAGTATCAGAGACCCAGTACTTC
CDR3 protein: CSARFPGLVSETQYF

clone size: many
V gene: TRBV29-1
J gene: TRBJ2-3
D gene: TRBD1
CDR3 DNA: TGCAGCGGACGGACAGGGAACACAGATACGCAGTATTTT
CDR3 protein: CSGRTGNTDTQYF

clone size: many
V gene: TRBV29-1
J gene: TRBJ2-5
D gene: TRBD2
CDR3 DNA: TGCAGCGGGGCTAGCGGGAGTGGCGAGACCCAGTACTTC
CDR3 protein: CSGASGSGETQYF

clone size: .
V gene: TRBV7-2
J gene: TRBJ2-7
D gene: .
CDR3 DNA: TGTGCCAGCAGCTTAAGGTACCGGGACGGATCCTACGAGCAGTACTTC
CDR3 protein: CASSLRYRDGSYEQYF

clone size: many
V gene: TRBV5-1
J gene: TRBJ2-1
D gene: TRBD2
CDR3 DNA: TGCGCCAGCAGCTTGGCTAGCGGGGGGAACTCCTACAATGAGCAGTTCTTC
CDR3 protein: CASSLASGGNSYNEQFF

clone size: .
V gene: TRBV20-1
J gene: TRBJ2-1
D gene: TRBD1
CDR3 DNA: TGCAGTGCTAGAGACACGGGACAGGGGGACTACAATGAGCAGTTCTTC
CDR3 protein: CSARDTGQGDYNEQFF

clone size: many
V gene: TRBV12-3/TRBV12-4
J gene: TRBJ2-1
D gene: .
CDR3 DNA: TGTGCCAGCAGCAACAGGGAGAGCTCCTACAATGAGCAGTTCTTC
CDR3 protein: CASSNRESSYNEQFF

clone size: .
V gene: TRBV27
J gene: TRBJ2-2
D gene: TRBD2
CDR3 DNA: TGTGCCAGCAGTTTTCGGACTAGCGGGGGGGTTGGCACCGGGGAGCTGTTTTTT
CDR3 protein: CASSFRTSGGVGTGELFF

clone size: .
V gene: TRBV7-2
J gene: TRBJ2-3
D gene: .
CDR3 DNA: TGTGCCAGCAACCCTGGGGGAGATACGCAGTATTTT
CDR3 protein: CASNPGGDTQYF

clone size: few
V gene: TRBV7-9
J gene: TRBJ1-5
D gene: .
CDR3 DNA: TGTGCCAGCAGCTCCCCTCTAGAGAACCAGCCCCAGCATTTT
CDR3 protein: CASSSPLENQPQHF

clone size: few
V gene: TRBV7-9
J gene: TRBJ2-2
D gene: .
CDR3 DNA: TGTGCCAGCAGCGGATTGGCAGGGGCTGGGACCGGGGAGCTGTTTTTT
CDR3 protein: CASSGLAGAGTGELFF

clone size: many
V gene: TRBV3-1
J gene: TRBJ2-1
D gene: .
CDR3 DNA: TGTGCCAGCAGCCAAGGGGACGGAGACAATGAGCAGTTCTTC
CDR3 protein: CASSQGDGDNEQFF

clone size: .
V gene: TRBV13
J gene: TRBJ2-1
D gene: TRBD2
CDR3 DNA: TGTGCCAGCAGCTCCCTAAGGACTAGCGGGAGGTCCAATGAGCAGTTCTTC
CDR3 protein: CASSSLRTSGRSNEQFF

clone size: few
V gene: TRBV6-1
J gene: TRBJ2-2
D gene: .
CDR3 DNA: TGTGCCAGCAGTGAAAAGCGGGTCGCGAACACCGGGGAGCTGTTTTTT
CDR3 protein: CASSEKRVANTGELFF

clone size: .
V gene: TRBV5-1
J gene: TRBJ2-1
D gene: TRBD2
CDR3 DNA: TGCGCCAGCAGCTTACTAGCGTCTGGGGACAATGAGCAGTTCTTC
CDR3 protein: CASSLLASGDNEQFF

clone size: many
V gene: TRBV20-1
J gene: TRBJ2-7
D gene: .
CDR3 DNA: TGCAGTGCTAGAGTAGACTACGAGCAGTACTTC
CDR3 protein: CSARVDYEQYF

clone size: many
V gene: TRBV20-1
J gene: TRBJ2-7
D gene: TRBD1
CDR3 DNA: TGCAGTGCTAGAGCCGAGACAGGGGCCCACTTCTCCTACGAGCAGTACTTC
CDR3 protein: CSARAETGAHFSYEQYF

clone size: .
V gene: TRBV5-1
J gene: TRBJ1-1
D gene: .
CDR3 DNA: TGCGCCAGCAGCTTGTGGAGGGGCGACACTGAAGCTTTCTTT
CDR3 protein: CASSLWRGDTEAFF

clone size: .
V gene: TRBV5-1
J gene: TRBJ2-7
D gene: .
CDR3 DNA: TGCGCCAGCAGCTTGACCCCTCGGGAGCAGTACTTC
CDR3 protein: CASSLTPREQYF

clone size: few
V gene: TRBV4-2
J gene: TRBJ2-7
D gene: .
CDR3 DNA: TGTGCCAGCAGCCAAGAACCGGACGGAAGGGACGAGCAGTACTTC
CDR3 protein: CASSQEPDGRDEQYF

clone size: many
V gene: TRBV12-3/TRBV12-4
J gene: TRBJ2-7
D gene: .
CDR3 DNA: TGTGCCAGCAGCCCTGGGCCCTACGAGCAGTACTTC
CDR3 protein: CASSPGPYEQYF

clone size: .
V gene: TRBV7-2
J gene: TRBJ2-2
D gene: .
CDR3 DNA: TGTGCCAGCGGAACCAAGATTGTCACCGGGGAGCTGTTTTTT
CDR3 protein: CASGTKIVTGELFF

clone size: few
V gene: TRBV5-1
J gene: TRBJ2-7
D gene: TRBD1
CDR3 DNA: TGCGCCAGCAGCTTGGAGGGACAGGGTGTTCACGAGCAGTACTTC
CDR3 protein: CASSLEGQGVHEQYF

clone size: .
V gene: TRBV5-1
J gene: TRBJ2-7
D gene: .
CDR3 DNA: TGCGCCAGCAGCCTTAGGACAGCCCGAGTTGGATACGAGCAGTACTTC
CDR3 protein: CASSLRTARVGYEQYF

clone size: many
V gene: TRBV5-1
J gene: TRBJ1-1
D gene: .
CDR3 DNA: TGCGCCAGCAGCCAGAGGGACACTGAAGCTTTCTTT
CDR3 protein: CASSQRDTEAFF

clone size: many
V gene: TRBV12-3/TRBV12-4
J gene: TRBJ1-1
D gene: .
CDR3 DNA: TGTGCCAGCAGCAGAGATAACACTGAAGCTTTCTTT
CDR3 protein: CASSRDNTEAFF

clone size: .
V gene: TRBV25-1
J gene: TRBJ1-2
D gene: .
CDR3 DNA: TGTGCCAGCAGTGATCGGACACAGCGAGATGGCTACACCTTC
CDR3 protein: CASSDRTQRDGYTF

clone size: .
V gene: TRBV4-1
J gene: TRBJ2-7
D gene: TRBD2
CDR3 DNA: TGCGCCAGCAGCCAAGCCCTCGGGGGGAACTACGAGCAGTACTTC
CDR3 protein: CASSQALGGNYEQYF

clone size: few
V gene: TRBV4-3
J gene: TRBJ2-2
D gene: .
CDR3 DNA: TGCGCCAGCAGCCAAGAATTGGGAGGGGGCACCGGGGAGCTGTTTTTT
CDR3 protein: CASSQELGGGTGELFF

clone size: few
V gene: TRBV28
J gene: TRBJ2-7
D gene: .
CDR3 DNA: TGTGCCAGCAGTTTATCACCAGGGGCCTACGAGCAGTACTTC
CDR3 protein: CASSLSPGAYEQYF